This TCR beta chain was documented in a study of T cells after yellow fever vaccination. The wider study: Preparation of the low-cell-number fractions used SMART-Seq v4 Ultra Low Input.

UMIs were added to TCR cDNA along with a universal primer site when it was made by 5'RACE template switching. MiXCR, run by TCRdb on the 5' RACE reads, gives a single entry per CDR3 protein. The repertoire consists of more than 90,000 distinct CDR3 sequences, with 7.2% occurring once and the leading ten covering around 2.6%. This clonotype was observed at least ten times. Its antigen is unidentified. Regarding the study as a whole: Few clonotypes appeared in both CD4 and CD8 compartments. Clones from primary vaccination mostly reappeared after the booster (over 95% CD4, 88% CD8).

CDR1 and CDR2 from the germline V gene are SGHDN and FVKESK. This CDR3 has 13 amino acids. V was cut by 4 bases and J by 8 bases, with 14 bases left in between. The receptor was isolated from a man aged 18-30 years who received the YFV17D yellow fever vaccine. The chain carries TRBV14 and TRBJ1-2; D perhaps matches TRBD1 (5 bases). The sequencing here drew on CD4+ T cells sorted from PBMCs, taken roughly 46 days after the first yellow fever vaccination. The CDR3 region is CASSPSRTGGYTF. CDR3 nucleotides: TGTGCCAGCAGCCCCAGCCGAACAGGAGGCTACACCTTC.